This T cell receptor beta chain was sequenced during a study of blood T cells in healthy people across ages. Points from the study as a whole: TCR beta diversity tracked closely with naive T cell percentage. Diversity of TCR beta per million T cells declined in a roughly linear way with age.

Donation came from healthy Caucasian individuals in Russia who were aged 6 to 90. Total RNA amounts of at least 5 micrograms were extracted per sample. A second PCR, run for about 6 to 12 cycles, used a sample-barcoded 5' primer plus a J-beta primer mix. TCRdb reprocessed the 5' RACE reads via MiXCR and lists one record per CDR3 protein. The table lists over 1,500,000 distinct CDR3 sequences, roughly 43% of them singletons. V was clipped by 5 bases and J by 3 bases, with 13 bases between them. The CDR3 consists of 14 residues. Looked up from germline, CDR1 is SGHTA and CDR2 is FQGNSA. Remarks on this clonotype: Its cognate antigen is unknown.

Source material: blood. This TCR was recovered from a human donor in good health. The V call is TRBV7-2, the J call TRBJ1-2, with no clear D. CDR3 in amino acids: CASSPSRVDYGYTF. In DNA form, the CDR3 reads TGTGCCAGCAGCCCCTCGCGTGTAGACTATGGCTACACCTTC.